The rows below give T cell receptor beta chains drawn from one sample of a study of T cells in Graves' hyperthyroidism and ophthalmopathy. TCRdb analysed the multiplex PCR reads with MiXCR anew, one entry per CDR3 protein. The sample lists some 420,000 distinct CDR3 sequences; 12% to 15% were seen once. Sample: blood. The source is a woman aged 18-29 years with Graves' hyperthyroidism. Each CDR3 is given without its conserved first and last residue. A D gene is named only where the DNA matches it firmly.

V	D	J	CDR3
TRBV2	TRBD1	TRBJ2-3	ASIRTGIGADTQY
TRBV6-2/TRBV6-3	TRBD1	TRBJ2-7	ASSYGQGFSYEQY
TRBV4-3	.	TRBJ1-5	ASSQDSYSNQPQH
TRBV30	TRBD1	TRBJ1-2	AWIPDRDYGYT
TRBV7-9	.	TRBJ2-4	ASSLGSRGDIQY
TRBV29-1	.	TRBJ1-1	SVERGLGTEAF
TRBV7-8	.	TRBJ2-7	ASSPAQGPRIYEQY
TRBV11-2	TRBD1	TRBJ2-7	ASLSLQGREQY
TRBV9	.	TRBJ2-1	ASSPRGTSYNEQF
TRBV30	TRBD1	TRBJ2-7	AWSPTGTGGGEQY
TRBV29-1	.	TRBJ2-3	SVAKRATDTQY
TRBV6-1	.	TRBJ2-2	ASSELKAAGELF
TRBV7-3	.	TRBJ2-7	ASSPGPWTDSYEQY
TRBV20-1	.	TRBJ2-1	SARKHLSEQF
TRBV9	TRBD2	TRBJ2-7	ASSDRLAGVGEQY
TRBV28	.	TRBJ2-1	ASSTQDLRRSFKSYNEQF
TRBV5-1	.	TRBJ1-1	ASSSGGPITEAF
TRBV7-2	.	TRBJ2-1	ASRPTPGGYNEQF
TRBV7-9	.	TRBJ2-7	ASSLDSTSREQY
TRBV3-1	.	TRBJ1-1	ASSPSWAANTEAF
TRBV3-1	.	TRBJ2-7	ASSLTSNALEQY
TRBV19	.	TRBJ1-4	ASSDTASLGNEKLF
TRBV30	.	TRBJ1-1	AWSFSDTEAF
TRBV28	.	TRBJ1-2	ASRETAYGYT
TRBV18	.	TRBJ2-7	ASSLPRTASSYEQY
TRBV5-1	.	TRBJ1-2	ASREDPGVYGYT
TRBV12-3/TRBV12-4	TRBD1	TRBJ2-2	ASSLAVTGITGELF
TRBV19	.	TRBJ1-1	ASSINPNTEAF
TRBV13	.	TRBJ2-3	ASSLDGRSTDTQY
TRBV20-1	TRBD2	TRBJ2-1	SARDNIGREIEQF
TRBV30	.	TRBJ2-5	AWSGAQTQY
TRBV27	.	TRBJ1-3	ASSLFTPQPGAAGNTIY
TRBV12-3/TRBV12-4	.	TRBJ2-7	ASSPPSGFTEQY
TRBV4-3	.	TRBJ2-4	ASSRVEGMGDIQY
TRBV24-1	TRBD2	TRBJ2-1	ATSDESAGARVTYNEQF
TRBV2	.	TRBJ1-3	ASSEEGNSGNTIY
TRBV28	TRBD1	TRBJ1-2	ASSSEQGFGYT
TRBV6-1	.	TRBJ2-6	ASSPRRLSGANVLT
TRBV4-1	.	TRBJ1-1	ASSQDLGGSTEAF
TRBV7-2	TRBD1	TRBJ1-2	ASRLPGGQSNYGYT
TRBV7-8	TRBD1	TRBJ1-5	ASSLALGDRVTH
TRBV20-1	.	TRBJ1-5	SARVLVASGQPQH
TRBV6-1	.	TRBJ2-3	ASSYNPPDTQY
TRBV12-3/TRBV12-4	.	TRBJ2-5	ASSPTVGWGQETQY
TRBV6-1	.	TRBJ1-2	ASSEGGSYGYT
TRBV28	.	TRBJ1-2	ASSPNPGRGVYGYT
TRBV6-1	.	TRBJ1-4	ASGTRGEKLF
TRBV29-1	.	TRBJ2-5	SVEEAWDGELSQETQY
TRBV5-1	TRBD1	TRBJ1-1	ASSPGTGGGEAF
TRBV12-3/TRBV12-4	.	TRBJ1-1	ASRQAQGWTEAF
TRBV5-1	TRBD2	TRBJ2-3	ASSLGTSSSTDTQY
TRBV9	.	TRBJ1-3	ASTVGSGAGNTIY
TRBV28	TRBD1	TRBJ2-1	ASSGGQGGTYNEQF
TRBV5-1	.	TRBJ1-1	ASSRTRWTTEAF